The clone carrying this T cell receptor (beta chain) has more than one count but fewer than ten. Its antigen is unknown. cDNA prepared by RNA extraction and subsequent reverse transcription served as the template for sequencing. The table came from immunoSEQ multiplex PCR; TCRdb's copy has only in-frame clones and leaves some out. The table records around 180,000 clones, 60% of them present only once. The data belong to a study of CD8+ T cells in alopecia areata. The treatment denotes: oral pan-JAK inhibitor, 5-10 mg twice daily. Findings and caveats of the study: Sharing of TCR sequences between patients (possibly for HLA-related reasons) was less clear than in mice. There were many expanded lesional clones persisting in scalp and blood during tofacitinib.

Germline V lookup: CDR1 ENHRY, CDR2 SYGVKD. The CDR3 spans 16 residues. V gave up 2 bases and J gave up 4 bases; unmatched junction bases: 9. This sequence originates from a human donor with alopecia areata. The sequenced sample was CD4+ T cells sorted from blood, obtained at week 24, from a patient treated with tofacitinib. The gene calls are TRBV10-3 and TRBJ1-2, with 8 nucleotides matching TRBD1. The CDR3 DNA reads as TGTGCCATCAGTGAGACCTACCGGACAGGGACCTATGGCTACACCTTC. It is translated as CAISETYRTGTYGYTF.